This T cell receptor beta chain was sequenced during a study of OX40 agonist ivuxolimab in advanced cancers. Profiling relied on immunoSEQ multiplex PCR, and the TCRdb table lists in-frame clones only, not all of them. The table shows about 41,000 clones, with approximately 80% occurring only once. The CDR3 is made up of 13 amino acids. The germline V gene has CDR1 SGHNT and CDR2 YYREEE (reference sequence). The junction had 8 bases not matched to a gene; V was cut back by 5 bases and J by 8 bases. The receptor comes from an adult with an advanced solid tumor such as melanoma, head and neck, liver or kidney cancer. The genes are TRBV5-4 and TRBJ1-1; 8 nucleotides match TRBD1. The input for sequencing was CD4+ or CD8+ T cells sorted from blood, taken in a trial of the OX40 agonist ivuxolimab. CDR3 loop: CASRSGGAGEAFF. For the CDR3, the DNA is TGTGCCAGCAGGTCAGGGGGCGCCGGGGAAGCTTTCTTT.